This T cell receptor (beta chain) was sequenced in a study of blood T cell repertoires in COVID-19. V shed 2 bases and J 3 bases; nucleotides not matched to a gene: 3. CDR1 and CDR2 (germline): SGHRS, YFSETQ. The CDR3 has 14 amino acids. Sequencing was performed with immunoSEQ multiplex PCR; in TCRdb, only in-frame clones are kept and a portion is missing. Of about 200,000 clones in the sample, approximately 90% are singletons; the top ten hold approximately 6.2%. The clonotype was recovered from a man aged 55 to 70 who had recovered from COVID-19. The sample consisted of peripheral blood. The V and J genes are TRBV5-1 and TRBJ2-7, with TRBD2 matching 9 bases. CDR3 in DNA: TGCGCCAGCAGCTTTAGCGGGAGTAGCTACGAGCAGTACTTC. As protein: CASSFSGSSYEQYF.